The 22 T cell receptor beta chains given below trace back to one sample, sequenced in a study of T-cell reconstitution after alpha-beta-depleted transplantation in children. During its preparation, the TCRbeta library received unique molecular identifiers. Each CDR3 protein is one row after TCRdb ran MiXCR on the PCR reads. The sample holds 600,000 to 800,000 distinct CDR3 sequences, about an eighth seen once. The sample consisted of PBMCs, taken before TCRalphabeta/CD19-depleted stem cell transplant. The receptors stem from a girl aged 2-9 years with congenital amegakaryocytic thrombocytopenia, due to receive a stem cell transplant.

This clonotype has a count of ten or more. This chain connects TRBV20-1 to TRBJ2-1; D might be TRBD1 (5 bases). CDR1 and CDR2 (germline): DFQATT, SNEGSKA (reference sequence). This CDR3 spans 17 amino acids. V lost 0 bases to trimming and J lost 9 bases, with 24 bases between them. CDR3 DNA: TGCAGTGCTAGAGATCTTCGGCAGGGATTTGTTCGTAGTGAGCAGTTCTTC. It translates to CSARDLRQGFVRSEQFF.

Ten or more counts support this clonotype. CDR3 residues: CASGGGSTSNEKLFF. CDR3 coding DNA: TGTGCTAGTGGAGGGGGTTCCACGTCTAATGAAAAACTGTTTTTT. This chain connects TRBV12-5 to TRBJ1-4, with TRBD1 as a possible D gene (6 bases). The length of the CDR3 is 15 residues. Germline V gene data show CDR1 as LGHNT and CDR2 as FRNRAP. Trimming took 6 bases from V and 3 from J, leaving 14 bases between them.

V and J are TRBV4-1 and TRBJ2-7; 10 bases are a match to TRBD2. V lost 3 bases and J lost 3; bases outside the gene matches: 5. In germline, CDR1 is MGHRA, CDR2 YSYEKL. The CDR3 totals 15 residues. CDR3 nucleotide sequence: TGCGCCAGCAGCCAGGCCGGGACTAGCGTCTACGAGCAGTACTTC. Protein product: CASSQAGTSVYEQYF.

Only a few counts were recorded for this clonotype. This rearrangement joins TRBV12-3 or TRBV12-4 to TRBJ1-5; perhaps TRBD1 as D (5 bases). The CDR3 extends over 15 amino acids. V was trimmed by 1 base and J by 7 bases, leaving 14 bases between them. CDR3 loop: CASSLVSGGGQPQHF. The DNA of the CDR3 is TGTGCCAGCAGTTTAGTCTCCGGGGGGGGACAGCCCCAGCATTTT.

A few counts support this clonotype. V usage is TRBV5-6 and J usage is TRBJ2-2; D not certain. Trimming pared 3 bases from V and 0 bases from J, leaving 12 bases between. The CDR3 length is 16 residues. Germline V gives CDR1 SGHDT, CDR2 YYEEEE. In nucleotides, the CDR3 is TGTGCCAGCAGCTGGAACTCCGGGCCGAACACCGGGGAGCTGTTTTTT. Protein sequence: CASSWNSGPNTGELFF.

In this sample, this clonotype turned up a few times. The CDR3 nucleotides are TGTGCCAGCACCCCCGGGCGGGAGTTGTCCTACAATGAGCAGTTCTTC. Protein: CASTPGRELSYNEQFF. V gene TRBV7-9 combines with J gene TRBJ2-1; 7 nucleotides align to TRBD2. Germline V gene data show CDR1 as SEHNR and CDR2 as FQNEAQ (reference sequence). CDR3 length: 16 amino acids. Unmatched junction bases numbered 10, after V lost 7 bases and J lost 1 base.

This clonotype was counted many times. V is TRBV29-1 and J is TRBJ1-1; no firm D call. The CDR3 runs to 12 residues. With 4 bases removed from V and 7 bases from J, the gap between germline ends came to 13 bases. Germline V gives CDR1 SQVTM, CDR2 ANQGSEA. The DNA for the CDR3 is TGCAGCGTTGGTCGGGCGGAGCTTGAAGCTTTCTTT. Translation: CSVGRAELEAFF.

This chain uses TRBV7-8 with TRBJ2-7; a weak D match, TRBD1 (9 bases). V was cut by 5 bases and J by 7 bases, with 18 bases left in between. Germline CDR1 and CDR2: SGHVS and FQNEAQ. This CDR3 spans 14 amino acids. CDR3 region: CASSRGGQGSEQYF. In nucleotides, the CDR3 is TGTGCCAGCAGCCGGGGGGGACAGGGATCGGAGCAGTACTTC. Variable domain in full (rest from reference TRBV7-8 and TRBJ2-7): GAGVSQSPRYKVAKRGQDVALRCDPISGHVSLFWYQQALGQGPEFLTYFQNEAQLDKSGLPSDRFFAERPEGSVSTLKIQRTQQEDSAVYLCASSRGGQGSEQYFGPGTRLTVT.

This clonotype appeared a few times. The V and J genes are TRBV14 and TRBJ1-2; D gene uncertain. This CDR3 has 13 amino acids. CDR1 and CDR2 from the germline V gene are SGHDN and FVKESK. Trimming removed 8 bases from V and 5 bases from J, with 15 bases in between. The CDR3 coding sequence is TGTGCCAGCTCGGTAGGCGGTTGGTATGGCTACACCTTC. Amino acids: CASSVGGWYGYTF.

Ten or more counts support this clonotype. The chain recombines TRBV6-5 with TRBJ2-2, with a possible D match to TRBD2 (5 bases). V was clipped by 2 bases and J by 6 bases, with 16 bases between them. CDR3 length: 16 amino acids. Germline-derived CDR1 and CDR2 are MNHEY and SVGAGI. CDR3 DNA: TGTGCCAGCAGTTACAACGACTACGCCTCCGCCGGGGAGCTGTTTTTT. Residues: CASSYNDYASAGELFF.

This clonotype was found many times. The chain links TRBV4-1 to TRBJ1-1; TRBD1 matches 7 bases. Germline CDR1 is MGHRA and CDR2 is YSYEKL. V was clipped by 8 bases and J by 3 bases; unmatched bases: 9. This CDR3 has 14 amino acids. The chain's CDR3 is CASQTPGQHTEAFF. CDR3 sequence (DNA): TGCGCCAGCCAGACCCCGGGACAGCACACTGAAGCTTTCTTT.

About this clonotype itself: Given a much more abundant clone one base away, this may be a read error. The chain carries TRBV6-6 and TRBJ2-5; TRBD1 might be the D (6 bases). The CDR3 has 11 residues. The germline gives CDR1 MNHNY, CDR2 SVGAGI (reference sequence). DNA for the CDR3: TGTGGCAGCGATGACAGGCAGACCCAGTACTTC. It is translated as CGSDDRQTQYF.

The table lists this clonotype with many counts. The chain combines TRBV30 with TRBJ2-3; no firm D call. V gave up 2 bases and J gave up 1 base, with 10 bases separating them. Germline-derived CDR1 and CDR2 are GTSNPN and SVGIG (reference sequence). CDR3 length equals 14 residues. CDR3 nucleotide sequence: TGTGCCTGGAGTCGGCGTGGGGGCACAGATACGCAGTATTTT. Protein: CAWSRRGGTDTQYF.

V gene TRBV2 combines with J gene TRBJ2-7; TRBD2 matches at 7 bases. The CDR3 is 14 amino acids. The V gene's germline CDR1 is SNHLY and CDR2 FYNNEI. V trimming: 9 bases; J trimming: 3 bases; junction bases outside the gene matches: 11. CDR3 nucleotide sequence: TGTGCCAGGACCCCTAGCGGAGGGGACTACGAGCAGTACTTC. Amino acid sequence: CARTPSGGDYEQYF.

The table lists this clonotype with many counts. The rearrangement links TRBV15 to TRBJ1-1; D gene ambiguous. CDR1 and CDR2 (germline): LNHNV, YYDKDF (reference sequence). The CDR3 has 11 amino acids. Trimming shortened V by 2 bases and J by 7 bases, and 5 bases separated the two germline ends. The CDR3 DNA reads as TGTGCCACCAGCAGAATACTTGAAGCTTTCTTT. Amino acids: CATSRILEAFF.

There are a few counts of this clonotype. The chain employs TRBV19 and TRBJ2-3; D unresolved. The CDR3 has 13 residues. The germline V and J ends were trimmed by 6 bases and 2 bases, with 9 bases remaining between them. From germline, CDR1 is LNHDA and CDR2 SQIVND (reference sequence). The CDR3: CASRAASTDTQYF. CDR3 nucleotide sequence: TGTGCCAGTAGGGCAGCCTCCACAGATACGCAGTATTTT.

This clonotype was counted only a few times. The chain links TRBV20-1 to TRBJ2-2, with D unclear. Trimming removed 6 bases at V and 6 bases at J, with 17 bases between. Per germline, CDR1 DFQATT and CDR2 SNEGSKA (reference sequence). The CDR3 is made up of 14 amino acids. The CDR3 nucleotides read TGCAGTGCCCCCTCGAGGCTAGGCTCCGGGGAGCTGTTTTTT. This gives the protein CSAPSRLGSGELFF.

This clonotype has a count of ten or more. This chain connects TRBV10-3 to TRBJ2-7; the D gene is possibly TRBD1 (5 bases). The CDR3 loop spans 15 amino acids. V gave up 0 bases and J gave up 0 bases, with 9 bases separating them. The V gene's germline CDR1 is ENHRY and CDR2 SYGVKD. The CDR3 reads CAISESVQASYEQYF. The CDR3 coding sequence is TGTGCCATCAGTGAGTCGGTACAGGCCTCCTACGAGCAGTACTTC.

This clonotype was picked up many times. The V gene is TRBV5-1, the J gene TRBJ2-5; no clear D. CDR3 size: 15 residues. Germline V gives CDR1 SGHRS, CDR2 YFSETQ. Trimming left V 0 bases short and J 4 bases short, with 13 bases between. DNA of the CDR3: TGCGCCAGCAGCTTGGGGGTGGCCAAGGGAGAGACCCAGTACTTC. Protein product: CASSLGVAKGETQYF.

The V gene is TRBV10-3, the J gene TRBJ2-7, with 9 bases that match TRBD2. Trimming cost V 5 bases and J 10 bases; bases outside gene matches: 15. Germline CDR1 is ENHRY and CDR2 is SYGVKD. This CDR3 has 15 residues. In nucleotides, the CDR3 is TGTGCCATCAGTTACGAAGCGGGAGGCTTTTTATTTCAGTACTTC. Its protein product is CAISYEAGGFLFQYF.

This clonotype was counted ten times or more. The chain employs TRBV7-9 and TRBJ2-2; D remains ambiguous. The CDR3 contains 12 residues. V dropped 5 bases and J dropped 6 bases, with 7 bases sitting between them. CDR1 is SEHNR, CDR2 FQNEAQ, per germline (reference sequence). CDR3 residues: CASSTTPGELFF. The CDR3 DNA reads TGTGCCAGCAGCACGACGCCCGGGGAGCTGTTTTTT.

This clonotype was observed many times. This chain uses TRBV5-1 with TRBJ2-1; maybe TRBD2 (6 bases). The germline gives CDR1 SGHRS, CDR2 YFSETQ. The CDR3 has 15 residues. Between the trimmed V and J ends, which lost 2 bases and 5 bases, there was a span of 14 bases. In DNA, the CDR3 is TGCGCCAGCAGCTTAGAGGCTAGCGTAGACAATGAGCAGTTCTTC. Translation: CASSLEASVDNEQFF.